The present entry profiles one T cell receptor beta chain with its context. The CDR3 covers 15 residues. V lost 2 bases and J lost 7, with 16 bases in between. Per germline, CDR1 SGHTA and CDR2 FQGTGA. This entry belongs to a study of blood T cell repertoires in COVID-19. Study information: Acute and convalescent COVID-19 samples came from the United States, Italy and Spain. T cells, B-cell-depleted T cells, or PBMCs provided the cDNA or gDNA that served as material.

In the original workflow: Counts of nucleated cells, estimated from reference gene primer amplification, were obtained. Method: immunoSEQ multiplex PCR; TCRdb's copy keeps in-frame clones and lacks some. That table furnishes V, J and clone size, whereas the DNA furnished D and trimming. The table has about 160,000 clones, about 91% seen once; the top ten hold over 3.5%. Sequencing was performed on peripheral blood. The chain carries TRBV7-3 and TRBJ2-3, with D perhaps matching TRBD1 (5 bases). The receptor was derived from a woman aged 60-70 years who had recovered from COVID-19. The CDR3 loop reads CASSLEHQGVYTQYF. CDR3 DNA sequence: TGTGCCAGCAGCTTAGAACACCAGGGTGTTTATACGCAGTATTTT.